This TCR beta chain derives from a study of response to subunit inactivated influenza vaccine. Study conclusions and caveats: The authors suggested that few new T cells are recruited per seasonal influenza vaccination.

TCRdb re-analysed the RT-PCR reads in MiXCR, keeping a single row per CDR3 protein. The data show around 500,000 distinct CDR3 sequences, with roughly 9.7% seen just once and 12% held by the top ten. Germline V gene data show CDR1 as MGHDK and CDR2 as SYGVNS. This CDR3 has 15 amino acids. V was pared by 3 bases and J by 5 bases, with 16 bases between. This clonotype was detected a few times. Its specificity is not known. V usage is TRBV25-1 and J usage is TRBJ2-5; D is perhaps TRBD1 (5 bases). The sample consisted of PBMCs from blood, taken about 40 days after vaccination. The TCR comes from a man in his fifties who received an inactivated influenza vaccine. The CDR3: CASSDPGRAGETQYF. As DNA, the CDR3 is TGTGCCAGCAGTGACCCGGGCCGTGCAGGGGAGACCCAGTACTTC.